Presented here are 9 T cell receptor beta chains from one specimen sequenced in a study of blood T cell repertoires in COVID-19. Libraries were prepared by immunoSEQ multiplex PCR; TCRdb keeps only in-frame clonotypes and omits some of them. The table lists some 73,000 clones, roughly 85% of them singletons. The source material was peripheral blood. Receptor source: a man in his fifties with COVID-19, enrolled during active disease.

V usage is TRBV25-1 and J usage is TRBJ2-2, with D uncertain. In germline, CDR1 is MGHDK, CDR2 SYGVNS. V shed 4 bases and J shed 3 bases, with 6 bases lying between them. This CDR3 has 13 residues. CDR3 coding DNA: TGTGCCAGCAGTGTCCTTTACACCGGGGAGCTGTTTTTT. This codes for CASSVLYTGELFF.

The J gene is TRBJ1-2, the V gene TRBV7-2, with D possibly matching TRBD1 (5 bases). Trimming removed 5 bases from V and 6 bases from J, with 16 bases in between. CDR3 size: 14 residues. CDR1 is SGHTA and CDR2 is FQGNSA in the germline V gene. CDR3 protein: CASSKRAGRDGYTF. CDR3 coding DNA: TGTGCCAGCAGCAAACGGGCAGGGAGGGATGGCTACACCTTC.

This chain links TRBV28 with TRBJ2-5; TRBD2 aligns across 12 bases. With V trimmed by 11 bases and J by 5 bases, 12 bases remained unmatched. CDR1 and CDR2 from the germline V gene are MDHEN and SYDVKM. There are 15 residues in the CDR3. CDR3 sequence: CASLGLAGGGETQYF. DNA for the CDR3: TGTGCCTCCCTTGGGCTAGCGGGAGGGGGGGAGACCCAGTACTTC.

This clone was seen just once. V usage is TRBV7-8 and J usage is TRBJ2-1; weak D call: TRBD2 (6 bases). V was pared by 2 bases and J by 8 bases, with 13 bases between. Germline lookup yields CDR1 SGHVS and CDR2 FQNEAQ. This CDR3 region has 14 residues. The CDR3, as DNA: TGTGCCAGCAGCTTATTCGTCGTAGCGGATGAGCAGTTCTTC. This sequence encodes CASSLFVVADEQFF.

This rearrangement joins TRBV18 to TRBJ2-7; D not resolved. Looked up from germline, CDR1 is KGHSH and CDR2 is LQKENI. The germline V and J ends were trimmed by 6 bases and 4 bases, with 13 bases remaining between them. This CDR3 is 13 amino acids long. Here the CDR3 DNA reads TGTGCCAGCTCCCTTGCCCCGGGTTACGAGCAGTACTTC. Amino acid sequence: CASSLAPGYEQYF.

The chain carries TRBV5-1 and TRBJ2-7; 7 bases are shared with TRBD2. This CDR3 spans 13 amino acids. Unmatched junction bases numbered 7, after V lost 4 bases and J lost 6 bases. Germline lookup yields CDR1 SGHRS and CDR2 YFSETQ. CDR3 nucleotide sequence: TGCGCCAGCAGCCCCGGGGGGAATCTCGAGCAGTACTTC. Translated: CASSPGGNLEQYF.

This CDR3 is CASSVAAGPSGNTIYF. The CDR3 DNA is TGTGCCAGCAGCGTAGCCGCGGGTCCCTCTGGAAACACCATATATTTT. The gene calls are TRBV9 and TRBJ1-3; unclear D gene. The germline V and J ends were trimmed by 0 bases and 0 bases, with 10 bases remaining between them. The CDR3 covers 16 residues. The germline V gene encodes CDR1 SGDLS and CDR2 YYNGEE.

Turning to this clone: Other DNA sequences in this sample translate to the same CDR3. This sequence joins TRBV28 and TRBJ1-1; 8 nucleotides agree with TRBD1. The CDR3 sequence is 12 residues long. Per germline, CDR1 MDHEN and CDR2 SYDVKM. The V gene end was trimmed by 7 bases and the J gene end by 5 bases; junction bases not matched to a gene: 3. For the CDR3, the DNA is TGTGCCAGCAAAACAGGGGGAACTGAAGCTTTCTTT. It codes for CASKTGGTEAFF.

V usage is TRBV5-1 and J usage is TRBJ2-1, with D hard to call. Germline V gene lookup returns CDR1 SGHRS and CDR2 YFSETQ. The V and J ends lost 0 bases and 7 bases respectively, with 11 bases between them. This CDR3 is 14 amino acids long. For the CDR3, the DNA is TGCGCCAGCAGCTTGGAGCCCTTCGGGAATGAGCAGTTCTTC. Protein sequence: CASSLEPFGNEQFF.